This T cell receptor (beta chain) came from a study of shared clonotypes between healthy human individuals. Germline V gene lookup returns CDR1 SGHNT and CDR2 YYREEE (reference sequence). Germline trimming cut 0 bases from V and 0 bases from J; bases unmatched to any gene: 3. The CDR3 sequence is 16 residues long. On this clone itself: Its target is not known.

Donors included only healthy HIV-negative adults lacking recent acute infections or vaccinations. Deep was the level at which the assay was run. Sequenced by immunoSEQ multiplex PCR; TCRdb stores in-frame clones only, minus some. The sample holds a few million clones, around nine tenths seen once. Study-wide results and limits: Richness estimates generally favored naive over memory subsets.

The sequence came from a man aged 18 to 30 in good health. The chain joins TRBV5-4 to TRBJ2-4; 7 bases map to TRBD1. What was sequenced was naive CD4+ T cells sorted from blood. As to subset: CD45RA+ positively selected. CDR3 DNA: TGTGCCAGCAGCTTGGGGGACAGACTAGCCAAAAACATTCAGTACTTC. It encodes CASSLGDRLAKNIQYF.